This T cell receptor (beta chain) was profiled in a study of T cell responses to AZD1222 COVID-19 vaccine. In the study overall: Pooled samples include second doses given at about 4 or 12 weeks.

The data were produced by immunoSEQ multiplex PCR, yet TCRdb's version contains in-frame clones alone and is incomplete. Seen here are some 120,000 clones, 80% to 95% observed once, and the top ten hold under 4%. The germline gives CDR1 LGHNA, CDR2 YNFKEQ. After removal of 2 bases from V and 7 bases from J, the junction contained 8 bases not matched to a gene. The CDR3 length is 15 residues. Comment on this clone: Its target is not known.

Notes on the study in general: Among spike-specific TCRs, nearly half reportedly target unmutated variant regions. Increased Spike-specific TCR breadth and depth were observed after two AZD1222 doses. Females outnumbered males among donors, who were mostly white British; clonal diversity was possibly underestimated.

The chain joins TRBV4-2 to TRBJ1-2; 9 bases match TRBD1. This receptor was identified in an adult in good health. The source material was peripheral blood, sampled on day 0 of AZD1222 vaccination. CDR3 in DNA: TGTGCCAGCAGCCAACCCGGGACAGGGTTGGGTGGCTACACCTTC. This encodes CASSQPGTGLGGYTF.